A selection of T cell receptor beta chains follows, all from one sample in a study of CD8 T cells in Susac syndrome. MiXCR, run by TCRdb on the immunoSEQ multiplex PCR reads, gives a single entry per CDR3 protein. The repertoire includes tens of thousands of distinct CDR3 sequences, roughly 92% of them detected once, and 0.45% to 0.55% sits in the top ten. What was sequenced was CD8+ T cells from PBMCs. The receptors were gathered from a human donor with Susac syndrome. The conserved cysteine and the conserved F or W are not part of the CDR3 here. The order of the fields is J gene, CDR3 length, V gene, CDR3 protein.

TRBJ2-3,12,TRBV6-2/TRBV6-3,ASSYGRGADTQY
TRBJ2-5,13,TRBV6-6,ASSYYGRGKETQY
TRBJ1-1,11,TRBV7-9,ASSLFLNTEAF
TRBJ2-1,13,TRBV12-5,ASGLGSGSVNEQF
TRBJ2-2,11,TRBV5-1,ASSQDLTGELF
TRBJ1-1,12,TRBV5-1,ASSLTSSTTEAF
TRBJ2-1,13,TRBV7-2,ASSSSLGSYNEQF
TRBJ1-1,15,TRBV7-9,ASSLAAGGDLDTEAF
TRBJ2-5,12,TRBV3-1,ASSPGTSEETQY
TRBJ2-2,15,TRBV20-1,SARDKQGLTNTGELF
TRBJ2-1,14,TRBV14,ASSQDRVELLGEQF
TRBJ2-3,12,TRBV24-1,ATSDLIDTDTQY
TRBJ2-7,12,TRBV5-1,ASSLETGIYEQY
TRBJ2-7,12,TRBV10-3,AISDGAGVGEQY
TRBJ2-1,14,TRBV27,ASSYPGTSGLYEQF
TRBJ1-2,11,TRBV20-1,SARRGQGEGYT
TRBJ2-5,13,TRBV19,ASSLRQGPQETQY
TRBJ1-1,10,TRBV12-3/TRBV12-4,ASSLRRTEAF
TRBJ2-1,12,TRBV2,ASSDGLASNEQF
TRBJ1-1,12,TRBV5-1,ASSFRDRDTEAF
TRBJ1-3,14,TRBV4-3,ASSQEGSHSGNTIY
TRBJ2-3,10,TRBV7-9,ASSSLADTQY
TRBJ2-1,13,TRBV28,ASSLRGISYNEQF
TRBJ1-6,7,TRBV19,ASNSPLH
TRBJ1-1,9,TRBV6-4,ARSRTAEAF
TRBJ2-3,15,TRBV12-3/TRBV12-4,ASSSTKAGGNTDTQY
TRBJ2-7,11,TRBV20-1,SARTYGTYEQY
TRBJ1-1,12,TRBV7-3,ASSTEGKYLEAF
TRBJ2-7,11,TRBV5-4,ASSSGQGWEQY
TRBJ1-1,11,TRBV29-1,SVDETEGAEAF
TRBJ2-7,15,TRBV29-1,SVEGRGNLGLLNEQY
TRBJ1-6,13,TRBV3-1,ASSHGQGDRSPLH
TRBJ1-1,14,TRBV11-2,ASSLESLRMNTEAF
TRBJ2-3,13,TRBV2,ASSTGTRSTDTQY